The clone carrying this T cell receptor beta chain was recorded once. This sample was taken from a study of blood T cell repertoires in COVID-19. Study information: Samples of COVID-19 (acute and convalescent) were obtained from the United States, Italy and Spain. PBMCs, B-cell-depleted T cells, or T cells were the source of the cDNA or gDNA that made up the material.

The CDR3 totals 15 residues. Between the trimmed V and J ends, which lost 5 bases and 2 bases, there was a span of 15 bases. Germline CDR1 reads MDHEN; CDR2 reads SYDVKM. Enrollees, roughly 18 to 90 years old, lived in 24 US areas. Clones were read by immunoSEQ multiplex PCR, and TCRdb kept only the in-frame ones, dropping some. The repertoire includes approximately 300,000 clones, around nine tenths of them detected once, and almost 9.5% sits in the top ten. Sequencing was performed on PBMCs or T cells enriched from blood (not recorded which). The receptor comes from a woman aged 25 to 39 who had recovered from COVID-19. The V gene is TRBV28, the J gene TRBJ1-1, with D unclear. The CDR3 sequence: CASSLDGISNTEAFF. CDR3 DNA sequence: TGTGCCAGCAGTCTGGACGGGATCTCAAACACTGAAGCTTTCTTT. The full variable domain, in which reference TRBV28 and TRBJ1-1 provide the parts outside the CDR3, is DVKVTQSSRYLVKRTGEKVFLECVQDMDHENMFWYRQDPGLGLRLIYFSYDVKMKEKGDIPEGYSVSREKKERFSLILESASTNQTSMYLCASSLDGISNTEAFFGQGTRLTVV.